The sample holds many counts of the clone carrying this T cell receptor beta chain. The target antigen is unknown. Arm-PCR of CDR3 regions and iRepertoire HTBI primers were used to build TCR beta libraries. One entry per CDR3 protein results from TCRdb running MiXCR on the multiplex PCR reads. This table holds 400,000 to 500,000 distinct CDR3 sequences, over 15% found once. Germline V lookup: CDR1 SGHNT, CDR2 YYREEE (reference sequence). V lost 1 base to trimming and J lost 3 bases; unmatched junction nucleotides: 10. There are 16 residues in the CDR3. The sample's time point: newly diagnosed GD, antithyroid drugs for less than 3 months. Following extraction of RNA from PBMCs, that RNA was used to make the TCR library. These data are taken from a study of regulatory T cells in long-lasting Graves disease. General study results and limits: Peripheral blood, not thyroid tissue, was the sole material studied.

These data also formed part of another study, on T cells in Graves' hyperthyroidism and ophthalmopathy. That publication notes: When ophthalmopathy did not progress within 18 months, Graves' hyperthyroidism was considered stable. Uncontrolled infection, other autoimmune disease, pregnancy or lactation disqualified patients from enrolment.

This specimen was peripheral blood mononuclear cells (PBMCs), taken at new diagnosis, from a patient treated with antithyroid drugs. The source is a woman between 25 and 40 years old with Graves disease. The chain uses TRBV5-4 and TRBJ2-7; TRBD2 matches at 7 bases. The DNA of the CDR3 is TGTGCCAGCAGCTTGAGGGGCGGGAGATTGGACTACGAGCAGTACTTC. It specifies CASSLRGGRLDYEQYF. The full variable domain, in which reference TRBV5-4 and TRBJ2-7 provide the parts outside the CDR3, is ETGVTQSPTHLIKTRGQQVTLRCSSQSGHNTVSWYQQALGQGPQFIFQYYREEENGRGNFPPRFSGLQFPNYSSELNVNALELDDSALYLCASSLRGGRLDYEQYFGPGTRLTVT.